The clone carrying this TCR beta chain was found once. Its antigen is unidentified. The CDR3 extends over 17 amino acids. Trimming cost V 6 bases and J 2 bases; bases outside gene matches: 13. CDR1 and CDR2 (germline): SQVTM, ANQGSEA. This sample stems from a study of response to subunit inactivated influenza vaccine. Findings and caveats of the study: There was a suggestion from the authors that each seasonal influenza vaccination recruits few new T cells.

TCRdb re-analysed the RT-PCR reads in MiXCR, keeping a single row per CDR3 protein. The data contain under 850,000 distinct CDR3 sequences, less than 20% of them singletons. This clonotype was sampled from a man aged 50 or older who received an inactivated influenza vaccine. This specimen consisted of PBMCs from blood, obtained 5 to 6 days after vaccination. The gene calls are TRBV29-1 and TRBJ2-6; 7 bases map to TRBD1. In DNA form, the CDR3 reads TGCAGCGTGCGGACCGGGACAGCCTACACTGGGGCCAACGTCCTGACTTTC. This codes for CSVRTGTAYTGANVLTF.